These T cell receptor beta chains were read from a single sample in a study of shared clonotypes between healthy human individuals. TCRdb's table, derived via immunoSEQ multiplex PCR, lists solely in-frame clones and lacks some. This table holds about 2,100,000 clones, 85% to 95% found once. Sequenced input: naive CD8+ T cells from PBMCs. These receptors came from a man between 18 and 29 years old in good health. Some clones in this sample may be carry-over from other donors' samples. CDR3s include the opening cysteine and the closing phenylalanine or tryptophan. A D gene is named only where the DNA matches it firmly. Size values are once, few and many counts, or a class for expanded clones, and some rows have none.

J gene | D gene | V gene | clone size | CDR3 protein | CDR3 DNA
TRBJ2-1 | NA | TRBV15 | NA | CATSRLRDNEQFF | TGTGCCACCAGCAGGCTAAGAGACAATGAGCAGTTCTTC
TRBJ2-1 | NA | TRBV27 | NA | CASSLGSSVNEQFF | TGTGCCAGCAGTTTAGGTAGCTCTGTCAATGAGCAGTTCTTC
TRBJ2-7 | NA | TRBV10-1 | NA | CASSESMDSGSRYYEQYF | TGCGCCAGCAGTGAGTCGATGGACTCCGGCTCTAGATACTACGAGCAGTACTTC
TRBJ2-5 | NA | TRBV9 | NA | CASSGGIEETQYF | TGTGCCAGCAGCGGGGGGATAGAAGAGACCCAGTACTTC
TRBJ2-7 | TRBD2 | TRBV28 | once | CASSSRLAGAGDEQYF | TGTGCCAGCAGTAGCCGACTAGCGGGGGCCGGCGATGAGCAGTACTTC
TRBJ1-2 | NA | TRBV6-5 | NA | CASSYLPTGLEGGYTF | TGTGCCAGCAGTTACCTTCCGACAGGTCTGGAGGGTGGCTACACCTTC
TRBJ2-7 | NA | TRBV10-3 | NA | CAISESRGIYSYEQYF | TGTGCCATCAGTGAGTCGAGGGGAATTTACTCCTACGAGCAGTACTTC
TRBJ2-1 | NA | TRBV12-5 | NA | CASGLGSVDEQFF | TGTGCTAGTGGTTTGGGGTCAGTCGATGAGCAGTTCTTC
TRBJ1-5 | NA | TRBV27 | NA | CASSPRLVYSNQPQHF | TGTGCCAGCAGTCCCCGTCTAGTTTATAGCAATCAGCCCCAGCATTTT
TRBJ1-4 | NA | TRBV7-2 | NA | CASSSLSGQGPYNEKLFF | TGTGCCAGCAGCTCCCTTTCGGGGCAGGGGCCCTATAATGAAAAACTGTTTTTT
TRBJ1-2 | TRBD1 | TRBV4-1 | NA | CASSQVTDRPNYGYTF | TGCGCCAGCAGCCAAGTGACGGACAGGCCTAACTATGGCTACACCTTC
TRBJ2-1 | NA | TRBV14 | NA | CASSQDTGSEQFF | TGTGCCAGCAGCCAAGATACGGGGAGTGAGCAGTTCTTC
TRBJ1-1 | NA | TRBV9 | NA | CASSGGDTSNTEAFF | TGTGCCAGCAGCGGCGGGGACACCTCGAACACTGAAGCTTTCTTT
TRBJ2-5 | TRBD1 | TRBV2 | once | CASSYTGGVGWETQYF | TGTGCCAGCAGTTATACAGGGGGCGTGGGTTGGGAGACCCAGTACTTC
TRBJ2-1 | NA | TRBV7-9 | NA | CASSFSGAESNEQFF | TGTGCCAGCAGCTTCTCGGGGGCCGAGTCCAATGAGCAGTTCTTC
TRBJ2-7 | NA | TRBV10-3 | NA | CAISEFRVAESSYEQYF | TGTGCCATCAGTGAATTTAGGGTGGCAGAGAGCTCCTACGAGCAGTACTTC
TRBJ2-2 | NA | TRBV11-3 | NA | CASSTPGFGTGELFF | TGTGCCAGCAGTACTCCAGGTTTTGGGACCGGGGAGCTGTTTTTT
TRBJ2-5 | NA | TRBV19 | NA | CASSILLEETQYF | TGTGCCAGTAGTATACTATTAGAAGAGACCCAGTACTTC
TRBJ2-1 | TRBD2 | TRBV7-9 | once | CASSSRLAGDMSSYNEQFF | TGTGCCAGCAGCTCCAGACTAGCGGGAGACATGAGCTCCTACAATGAGCAGTTCTTC
TRBJ2-7 | TRBD1 | TRBV27 | NA | CASSETGTGAYEQYF | TGTGCCAGCAGTGAAACCGGGACAGGGGCCTACGAGCAGTACTTC
TRBJ1-1 | NA | TRBV29-1 | few | CSVKSGNTEAFF | TGCAGCGTTAAGTCAGGGAACACTGAAGCTTTCTTT
TRBJ2-7 | NA | TRBV7-8 | NA | CASSPGTHYEQYF | TGTGCCAGCAGCCCCGGGACACACTACGAGCAGTACTTC
TRBJ2-3 | NA | TRBV7-9 | NA | CASSHVWEETRGDTQYF | TGTGCCAGCAGCCATGTGTGGGAGGAAACCCGCGGAGATACGCAGTATTTT
TRBJ2-2 | TRBD1 | TRBV27 | NA | CASSLSGGASGELFF | TGTGCCAGCAGTTTGTCAGGGGGCGCTTCCGGGGAGCTGTTTTTT
TRBJ2-7 | TRBD1 | TRBV29-1 | once | CSVEGQGTYEQYF | TGCAGCGTTGAGGGACAGGGGACCTACGAGCAGTACTTC
TRBJ2-4 | TRBD2 | TRBV5-6 | NA | CASSAAGAIQYF | TGTGCCAGCAGCGCAGCGGGGGCAATTCAGTACTTC
TRBJ2-7 | TRBD1 | TRBV19 | NA | CASSIGTGVDHEQYF | TGTGCCAGTAGTATCGGGACAGGCGTAGATCACGAGCAGTACTTC
TRBJ2-5 | TRBD1 | TRBV7-3 | NA | CASSSTGTGRETQYF | TGTGCCAGCAGCTCAACCGGGACAGGGAGAGAGACCCAGTACTTC
TRBJ1-1 | NA | TRBV11-2 | NA | CASSWVGNEAFF | TGTGCCAGCAGCTGGGTGGGGAATGAAGCTTTCTTT
TRBJ2-7 | TRBD1 | TRBV27 | NA | CASSYEDRGYEQYF | TGTGCCAGCAGTTACGAGGACAGGGGCTACGAGCAGTACTTC
TRBJ2-3 | NA | TRBV5-1 | NA | CARTPFSMASGTDTQYF | TGCGCCAGAACTCCCTTCTCTATGGCTAGCGGCACAGATACGCAGTATTTT
TRBJ2-1 | NA | TRBV18 | NA | CASSLSAPSDISYNEQFF | TGTGCCAGCTCACTGTCTGCGCCTAGCGATATCTCCTACAATGAGCAGTTCTTC
TRBJ1-2 | NA | TRBV27 | NA | CASSSRTANYTF | TGTGCCAGCAGTTCACGGACAGCTAACTACACCTTC
TRBJ2-3 | NA | TRBV5-8 | once | CASINKWATDTQYF | TGTGCCAGCATCAATAAATGGGCCACAGATACGCAGTATTTT
TRBJ2-2 | NA | TRBV25-1 | once | CASRDSQGGELFF | TGTGCCAGCAGGGATTCGCAGGGCGGGGAGCTGTTTTTT
TRBJ2-7 | NA | TRBV7-9 | NA | CASSPPGTLYEQYF | TGTGCCAGCAGCCCCCCCGGGACACTCTACGAGCAGTACTTC
TRBJ1-2 | TRBD1 | TRBV5-5 | NA | CASSVGTGGFGYTF | TGTGCCAGCAGCGTAGGGACAGGGGGCTTTGGCTACACCTTC
TRBJ2-5 | NA | TRBV28 | NA | CASSAGTNQETQYF | TGTGCCAGCAGTGCCGGGACAAACCAAGAGACCCAGTACTTC
TRBJ1-1 | TRBD1 | TRBV7-9 | few | CASSQRDSGTEAFF | TGTGCCAGCAGCCAGAGGGACAGTGGCACTGAAGCTTTCTTT
TRBJ1-2 | NA | TRBV6-6 | NA | CASSYSDGSNYGYTF | TGTGCCAGCAGTTACTCGGACGGTTCTAACTATGGCTACACCTTC
TRBJ2-1 | TRBD2 | TRBV29-1 | NA | CSATLAGYFDEQFF | TGCAGCGCCACACTAGCGGGATATTTTGATGAGCAGTTCTTC
TRBJ2-7 | NA | TRBV7-8 | NA | CASSGGGGATYEQYF | TGTGCCAGCAGCGGGGGGGGCGGAGCCACCTACGAGCAGTACTTC
TRBJ2-2 | NA | TRBV19 | NA | CASSIFGRELFF | TGTGCCAGTAGTATTTTCGGTCGGGAGCTGTTTTTT
TRBJ2-7 | NA | TRBV25-1 | NA | CASSGVPYEQYF | TGTGCCAGCAGTGGTGTACCCTACGAGCAGTACTTC